Below, 17 T cell receptor beta chains from the same sample are listed, as sequenced in a study of blood T cell repertoires in COVID-19. Repertoires were generated with immunoSEQ multiplex PCR, while TCRdb's copy carries only in-frame clones and drops some. The table includes around 150,000 clones, roughly 90% detected once. Sequenced sample: peripheral blood. The receptor set was obtained from an older woman with active or convalescent COVID-19.

This chain joins TRBV30 and TRBJ1-1; a possible D gene is TRBD1 (5 bases). The germline CDR1 and CDR2 sequences are GTSNPN and SVGIG (reference sequence). V shed 0 bases and J shed 4 bases, with 15 bases lying between them. CDR3 length: 15 residues. CDR3 loop: CAWSVGRVGGTEAFF. For the CDR3, the DNA is TGTGCCTGGAGTGTAGGGCGTGTGGGGGGCACTGAAGCTTTCTTT.

The J gene is TRBJ1-4, the V gene TRBV20-1, with D unresolved. CDR1 is DFQATT and CDR2 is SNEGSKA in the germline V gene (reference sequence). The CDR3 sequence is 11 residues long. V lost 5 bases and J lost 7, with 8 bases in between. In nucleotides, the CDR3 is TGCAGTGCTCCTTATAGTGAAAAACTGTTTTTT. This codes for CSAPYSEKLFF.

The chain has TRBV5-8 and TRBJ2-5, with 10 bases aligning to TRBD1. The CDR3 contains 15 residues. The junction had 7 bases not matched to a gene; V was cut back by 3 bases and J by 5 bases. Per germline, CDR1 SGHTS and CDR2 YDEGEE. The DNA of the CDR3 is TGTGCCAGCAGCTGGGGGCCGACAGGGGGCGAGACCCAGTACTTC. This gives the protein CASSWGPTGGETQYF.

The rearrangement uses TRBV6-5 and TRBJ2-7, with a tentative D call TRBD2 (5 bases). Germline V gives CDR1 MNHEY, CDR2 SVGAGI. V was cut by 2 bases and J by 3 bases, with 11 bases left in between. The CDR3 totals 14 residues. CDR3 sequence (DNA): TGTGCCAGCAGTTACGAATTACTAGGCTACGAGCAGTACTTC. Its protein is CASSYELLGYEQYF.

The V and J genes are TRBV7-3 and TRBJ2-5, with 7 bases matching TRBD1. Germline assignment: CDR1 SGHTA and CDR2 FQGTGA. This CDR3 is built from 16 residues. J lost 0 bases, V lost 5 bases, and 9 bases had no gene match. The CDR3 DNA reads as TGTGCCAGCAGCCCAGGACAGGCCACGTACCAAGAGACCCAGTACTTC. Its protein product is CASSPGQATYQETQYF. Based on the CDR3 plus reference TRBV7-3 and TRBJ2-5, the full variable domain is GAGVSQTPSNKVTEKGKYVELRCDPISGHTALYWYRQSLGQGPEFLIYFQGTGAADDSGLPNDRFFAVRPEGSVSTLKIQRTERGDSAVYLCASSPGQATYQETQYFGPGTRLLVL.

This sequence joins TRBV5-5 and TRBJ1-4; D is possibly TRBD1 (5 bases). CDR3 size: 14 residues. Germline V gene data show CDR1 as SGHKS and CDR2 as YYEKEE (reference sequence). Trimming removed 1 base at V and 7 bases at J, with 11 bases between. The CDR3 DNA reads TGTGCCAGCAGCTTGCAGGGAATAAGTGAAAAACTGTTTTTT. Translation: CASSLQGISEKLFF.

V and J are TRBV19 and TRBJ1-1; weak D call: TRBD1 (5 bases). Germline lookup yields CDR1 LNHDA and CDR2 SQIVND (reference sequence). The CDR3 has 13 amino acids. V lost 4 bases, J lost 7 bases, and 13 bases lay in between. This CDR3 is CASSKDRGLEAFF. CDR3 nucleotide sequence: TGTGCCAGTAGTAAAGACAGAGGCCTTGAAGCTTTCTTT.

V and J are TRBV5-1 and TRBJ1-2; TRBD1 matches 10 bases. The germline V gene has CDR1 SGHRS and CDR2 YFSETQ. The CDR3 is 14 residues long. After removal of 4 bases from V and 7 bases from J, the junction contained 7 bases not matched to a gene. The CDR3 region is CASSAGTGVGGYTF. CDR3 coding DNA: TGCGCCAGCAGCGCCGGGACAGGGGTAGGTGGCTACACCTTC.

The rearrangement joins TRBV4-3 to TRBJ2-3; D unclear. The V gene's germline CDR1 is LGHNA and CDR2 YSLEER. The length of the CDR3 is 16 residues. V lost 1 base and J lost 0, with 11 bases in between. The CDR3: CASSQASGFSTDTQYF. The CDR3 region has the DNA TGCGCCAGCAGCCAAGCGTCAGGATTTAGCACAGATACGCAGTATTTT.

The rearrangement joins TRBV30 to TRBJ2-7; TRBD2 matches at 12 bases. Germline values: CDR1 GTSNPN, CDR2 SVGIG (reference sequence). The CDR3 consists of 16 residues. V lost 3 bases, J lost 4 bases, and 10 bases stayed unmatched. The chain's CDR3 is CAWSSRKTSGGYEQYF. The CDR3 DNA follows: TGTGCCTGGAGCTCACGAAAGACTAGCGGGGGTTACGAGCAGTACTTC. Combining the CDR3 with reference TRBV30 and TRBJ2-7 gives the whole variable domain SQTIHQWPATLVQPVGSPLSLECTVEGTSNPNLYWYRQAAGRGLQLLFYSVGIGQISSEVPQNLSASRPQDRQFILSSKKLLLSDSGFYLCAWSSRKTSGGYEQYFGPGTRLTVT.

This chain links TRBV10-3 with TRBJ1-2; TRBD1 might be the D (5 bases). V lost 3 bases and J lost 6, with 11 bases in between. The CDR3 totals 13 residues. Germline values: CDR1 ENHRY, CDR2 SYGVKD. The CDR3 coding sequence is TGTGCCATCAGTGAAAGGGGTAGTGATGGCTACACCTTC. The encoded protein is CAISERGSDGYTF.

The chain uses TRBV7-6 and TRBJ2-5, with a possible D match to TRBD1 (6 bases). V was shortened by 5 bases and J by 5 bases, with 24 bases between the two germline ends. Per the germline V gene, CDR1 is SGHVS and CDR2 is FNYEAQ. The CDR3 totals 17 residues. The CDR3 coding sequence is TGTGCCAGCAGCCCTCCTCGTGCGACAGGACGAGGGGAGACCCAGTACTTC. This gives the protein CASSPPRATGRGETQYF.

The V and J genes are TRBV5-6 and TRBJ1-5; weak D call: TRBD1 (5 bases). V lost 2 bases and J lost 0, with 6 bases in between. The V gene's germline CDR1 is SGHDT and CDR2 YYEEEE. This CDR3 has 14 amino acids. The CDR3 here is CASSFRGSNQPQHF. The CDR3 nucleotides are TGTGCCAGCAGCTTTAGGGGTAGCAATCAGCCCCAGCATTTT.

The V call is TRBV29-1, the J call TRBJ1-3; D perhaps matches TRBD1 (5 bases). Trimming stripped 4 bases from V and 7 bases from J, with 11 bases between. The CDR3 covers 12 residues. Germline assignment: CDR1 SQVTM and CDR2 ANQGSEA. CDR3 sequence reads: CSVVPGGNTIYF. The CDR3 bases are TGCAGCGTTGTCCCGGGGGGGAACACCATATATTTT.

This chain links TRBV5-4 with TRBJ1-1, with D unclear. Germline V gene lookup returns CDR1 SGHNT and CDR2 YYREEE (reference sequence). The CDR3 length is 15 residues. Trimming cost V 4 bases and J 1 base, with 14 bases left between them. The CDR3, as DNA: TGTGCCAGCAGCCGCACTGGGCAAGGGAACACTGAAGCTTTCTTT. It is translated as CASSRTGQGNTEAFF.

The CDR3 protein is CASSSLTSGVAEQFF. For the CDR3, the DNA is TGTGCCAGCAGCTCTTTGACTAGCGGAGTAGCTGAGCAGTTCTTC. This chain joins TRBV5-6 and TRBJ2-1, with 9 bases lining up with TRBD2. Trimming took 3 bases from V and 9 from J; bases not matched to a gene: 10. In germline, CDR1 is SGHDT, CDR2 YYEEEE. The CDR3 extends over 15 amino acids.

V gene TRBV7-9 combines with J gene TRBJ1-3, with D hard to call. This CDR3 is 13 amino acids long. Trimming took off 2 bases at V and 4 bases at J, with 6 bases between the two ends. From germline, CDR1 is SEHNR and CDR2 FQNEAQ (reference sequence). CDR3: CASSLTYGNTIYF. In DNA, the CDR3 is TGTGCCAGCAGCTTAACATACGGAAACACCATATATTTT.